This is a list of T cell receptor beta chains from one sample in a study of cytomegalovirus exposure and HLA in healthy donors. Assay: immunoSEQ multiplex PCR; the TCRdb copy retains only in-frame clones and omits some. The sample contains just over 150,000 clones, under 80% of which appear only once. The sequencing sample was made of PBMCs. All receptors come from a woman aged 25 to 45 in good health and CMV-seronegative. Each CDR3 is given with its conserved first and last residue. Fields, in order: V gene, J gene, CDR3 protein.

>TRBV6-5|TRBJ2-7
CASSSSRVYEQYF
>TRBV11-2|TRBJ2-3
CASRADWVNGNTQYF
>TRBV11-2|TRBJ1-3
CASSLGLRRQVSGNTIYF
>TRBV19|TRBJ1-5
CASFAGTGGNQPQHF
>TRBV5-1|TRBJ2-2
CASSEVGGAANTGELFF
>TRBV11-3|TRBJ2-2
CASSSDTGELFF
>TRBV6-1|TRBJ2-1
CASSKLVGGAVEQFF
>TRBV28|TRBJ1-1
CASSIVGNTEAFF
>TRBV7-9|TRBJ2-7
CASSFPPGGFTDEQYF
>TRBV29-1|TRBJ1-1
CSPMDRRGGAFF
>TRBV27|TRBJ1-3
CASRQGGGGNTIYF
>TRBV5-4|TRBJ1-2
CASSFAGGRPYGYTF
>TRBV18|TRBJ1-5
CASSPSPFNQPQHF
>TRBV21-1|TRBJ1-2
CASSRVYGYTF
>TRBV6-5|TRBJ1-1
CASTQSGRDTFF
>TRBV19|TRBJ1-5
CASSIWEGNQPQHF
>TRBV10-3|TRBJ2-7
CAISGGGSGGPSYEQYF
>TRBV28|TRBJ2-7
CASSGERGSREQYF
>TRBV5-4|TRBJ2-3
CASSPASTDTQYF
>TRBV5-1|TRBJ1-1
CATTGQENTEAFF
>TRBV5-5|TRBJ2-7
CASSTGQEYEQYF
>TRBV14|TRBJ1-1
CASSVQGGTEAFF
>TRBV15|TRBJ2-7
CATSRDPSGYEQYF
>TRBV2|TRBJ1-3
CASRDRTNGNTIYF
>TRBV5-5|TRBJ1-3
CASSSGQGTTIYF
>TRBV5-1|TRBJ2-1
CASSRPGQGGYNEQFF
>TRBV29-1|TRBJ1-1
CSVGSGNTEAFF
>TRBV19|TRBJ1-5
CASTRGQGTSNQPQHF
>TRBV9|TRBJ2-1
CASSYSGGALNEQFF
>TRBV28|TRBJ1-6
CASSDGTAYNSPLHF
>TRBV30|TRBJ2-2
CAWKSASSWAGELFF
>TRBV5-1|TRBJ1-6
CASREQALYNSPLHF
>TRBV27|TRBJ1-4
CASSFDSYEKLFF
>TRBV10-3|TRBJ2-1
CATSPGEPVGGEQFF
>TRBV2|TRBJ1-1
CASSDEEAITEAFF
>TRBV30|TRBJ1-1
CAWRGGSKEAFF
>TRBV5-6|TRBJ1-2
CASSPGPTVLTF
>TRBV5-1|TRBJ1-2
CASSREGGNYGYTF
>TRBV28|TRBJ1-5
CASSTGTGYQPQHF
>TRBV12-5|TRBJ1-1
CASGLTLLRQEAFF
>TRBV2|TRBJ2-3
CASSQRRGARTDTQYF
>TRBV2|TRBJ1-2
CASSTARYGYTF
>TRBV4-1|TRBJ1-4
CASSQPGQGGEKLFF
>TRBV13|TRBJ1-2
CASSLVSGPSYGYTF
>TRBV7-7|TRBJ2-1
CASSTGGQGLRNEQFF
>TRBV5-8|TRBJ1-5
CASDRTIGGLRNQPQHF
>TRBV29-1|TRBJ1-1
CSVEVRSRPLNTEAFF
>TRBV28|TRBJ1-2
CASRPSQGAHSYGYTF
>TRBV10-3|TRBJ1-5
CAIRGGAGQPQHF
>TRBV5-6|TRBJ1-2
CASSWTGDYGYTF
>TRBV5-8|TRBJ1-5
CASSATYSGTGGQPQHF
>TRBV6-1|TRBJ1-5
CATRQGNQPQHF
>TRBV7-8|TRBJ1-2
CASSLARPGEGYGYTF
>TRBV5-4|TRBJ1-4
CASSLDRRGEKLFF